Here is one T cell receptor (beta chain) with its context. The germline gene is not matched at one end of the junction; a read error may be the cause. Germline CDR1 SSHAT, CDR2 FNYEAQ (reference sequence). This CDR3 comprises 14 residues. The sample comes from a study of lymphopenia after photon versus proton radiotherapy. Data came from immunoSEQ multiplex PCR; TCRdb stores just in-frame clones and leaves some out. Among 68,000 or so clones listed, around 90% were seen once. The starting material was peripheral blood, obtained from a patient treated with photon-based radiotherapy. This receptor was taken from a woman in her seventies with pancreatic cancer. V is TRBV7-7 and J is TRBJ2-5; possible D gene TRBD2, 6 bases. As DNA, the CDR3 is TGTGCTAGCAGCTTAGCGGTCGGCCGAGAGACCCAGTACTTC. This sequence encodes CASSLAVGRETQYF.